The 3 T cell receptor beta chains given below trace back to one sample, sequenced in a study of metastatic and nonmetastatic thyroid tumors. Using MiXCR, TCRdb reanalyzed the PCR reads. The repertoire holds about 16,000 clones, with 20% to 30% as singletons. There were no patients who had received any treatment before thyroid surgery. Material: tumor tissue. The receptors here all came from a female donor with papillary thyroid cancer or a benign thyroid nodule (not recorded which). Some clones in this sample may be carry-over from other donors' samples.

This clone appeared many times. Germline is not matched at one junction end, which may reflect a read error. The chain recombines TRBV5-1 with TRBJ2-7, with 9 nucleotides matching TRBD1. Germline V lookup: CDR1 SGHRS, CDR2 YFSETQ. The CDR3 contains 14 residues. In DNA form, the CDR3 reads TGCGCCAGCAGCTCGGGGGACAGGGCGCACGAGCAGTGCTTC. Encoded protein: CASSSGDRAHEQCF. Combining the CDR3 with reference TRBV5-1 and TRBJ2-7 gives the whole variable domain KAGVTQTPRYLIKTRGQQVTLSCSPISGHRSVSWYQQTPGQGLQFLFEYFSETQRNKGNFPGRFSGRQFSNSRSEMNVSTLELGDSALYLCASSSGDRAHEQCFGPGTRLTVT.

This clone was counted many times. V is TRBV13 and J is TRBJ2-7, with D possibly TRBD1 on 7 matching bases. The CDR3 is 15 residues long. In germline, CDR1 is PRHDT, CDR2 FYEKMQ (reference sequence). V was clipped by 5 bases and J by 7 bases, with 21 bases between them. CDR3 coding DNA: TGTGCCAGCAGCCCTCGAAGGACAGGAGGGTGGGAGCAGTACTTC. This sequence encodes CASSPRRTGGWEQYF.

For the CDR3, the DNA is TGTGCCAGCAGCCGGGACAGGTCCTCCTACGAGCAGTACTTC. Protein: CASSRDRSSYEQYF. The chain joins TRBV7-8 to TRBJ2-7, with 8 bases identical to TRBD1. Germline CDR1 SGHVS, CDR2 FQNEAQ. The CDR3 totals 14 residues. V dropped 5 bases and J dropped 0; count of bases not matched to a gene: 3.